This TCR beta chain is drawn from a study of glioma-infiltrating T cells. A note on this clonotype: Its cognate antigen is unknown. The conserved phenylalanine or tryptophan normally closing the CDR3 is absent here, so this likely arose from a read error. It is unclear where the CDR3 begins or ends on the DNA, so no DNA is shown, and the CDR3 is as TCRdb lists it.

Termini included, the CDR3 measures 13 amino acids. The germline gives CDR1 MNHNY, CDR2 SVGAGI (reference sequence). Using RNA template, CDR3s of TCR alpha and beta were amplified with iRepertoire arm-PCR. Input was roughly 95-400 ng of tissue mRNA or PBMC total RNA. From the multiplex PCR reads, TCRdb called clonotypes with MiXCR, one entry per CDR3 protein. The data contain 90,000 to 110,000 distinct CDR3 sequences, 20% to 25% of them singletons. Findings and caveats of the study: CDR3 overlap between tissue and blood was very small. Above-expected tissue-blood divergence occurred in all gliomas, most in low-grade ones.

Sequenced input: glioma tissue, nonneoplastic brain tissue, or PBMCs (not recorded which). The sequence derives from a human donor with low-grade glioma or glioblastoma, undergoing nonglioma brain surgery, or in good health (not recorded which). The chain joins TRBV6-6 to TRBJ1-5; no DNA check was done on the table's D call, TRBD1. CDR3 amino acids: CTSSHSNMYGTPL.